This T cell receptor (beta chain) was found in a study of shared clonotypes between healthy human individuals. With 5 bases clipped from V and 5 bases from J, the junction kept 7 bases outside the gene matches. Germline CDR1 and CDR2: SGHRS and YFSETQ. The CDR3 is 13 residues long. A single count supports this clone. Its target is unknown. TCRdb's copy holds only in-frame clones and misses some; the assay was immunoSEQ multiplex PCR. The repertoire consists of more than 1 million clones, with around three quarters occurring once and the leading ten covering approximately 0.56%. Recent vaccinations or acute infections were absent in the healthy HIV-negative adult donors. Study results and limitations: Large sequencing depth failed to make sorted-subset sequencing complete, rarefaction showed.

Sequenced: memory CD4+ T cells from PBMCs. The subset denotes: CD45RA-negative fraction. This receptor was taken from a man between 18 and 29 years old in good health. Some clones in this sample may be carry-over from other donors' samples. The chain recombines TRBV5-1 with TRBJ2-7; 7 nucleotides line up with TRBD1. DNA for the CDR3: TGCGCCAGCAGGCCATCAACAGGGGACGAGCAGTACTTC. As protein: CASRPSTGDEQYF.